The 19 T cell receptor beta chains in this list originate from one sample, sequenced in a study of regulatory T cells in long-lasting Graves disease. The time point: persistent/refractory GD, antithyroid drugs over 5 years with positive TRAb. The TCR library was made from RNA that had been extracted from PBMCs in TRIzol. With iRepertoire HTBI primers and Arm-PCR of CDR3 regions, TCR beta libraries were built. MiXCR, applied by TCRdb to the multiplex PCR reads, yields one record per CDR3 protein. The sample contains over 650,000 distinct CDR3 sequences, about 30% of which appear only once. The sequences come from peripheral blood mononuclear cells (PBMCs), collected when the disease was refractory, from a patient treated with antithyroid drugs. The receptors originated from a female donor with Graves disease.

About this clonotype: A much bigger clone sits one base away, suggesting this may be a read error. V and J are TRBV5-1 and TRBJ2-5, with 7 positions matching TRBD1. The CDR3 is 14 residues long. The germline gives CDR1 SGHRS, CDR2 YFSETQ. CDR3 in amino acids: CASGQDRARETQYF. As DNA, the CDR3 is TGTGCCAGCGGCCAAGACAGGGCGAGAGAGACCCAGTACTTC.

This clonotype was observed once. A much larger clone lies a single base off, so this may be a read error. The CDR3 end shows no conserved phenylalanine or tryptophan, and so a read error is likely. The chain recombines TRBV2 with TRBJ1-1; D uncertain. The CDR3 has 14 residues. Germline-derived CDR1 and CDR2 are SNHLY and FYNNEI. The CDR3 here is CTSSFVPGNTEAFL. The CDR3 region has the DNA TGTACCAGCAGTTTCGTTCCAGGGAACACTGAAGCTTTCCTT.

The chain has TRBV19 and TRBJ2-7, with 8 bases lining up with TRBD2. V shed 6 bases, J shed 6 bases, and the junction held 16 bases outside the gene matches. CDR1 is LNHDA, CDR2 SQIVND, per germline (reference sequence). This CDR3 contains 16 residues. The CDR3 sequence is CASSPLGSGKIGEQYF. CDR3 bases: TGTGCCAGTAGCCCCTTAGGTAGCGGGAAGATCGGCGAGCAGTACTTC.

This clonotype occurred once. This sequence joins TRBV24-1 and TRBJ1-5; D uncertain. The length of the CDR3 is 14 residues. V gave up 7 bases and J gave up 4 bases, with 13 bases separating them. Germline V gene sequence: CDR1 KGHDR, CDR2 SFDVKD. CDR3 DNA sequence: TGTGCCACCAGCCTGGCGGCTTATAATCAGCCCCAGCATTTT. Its protein is CATSLAAYNQPQHF.

Only a few counts were recorded for this clonotype. The chain employs TRBV6-2 or TRBV6-3 and TRBJ2-5; maybe TRBD1 (5 bases). Per germline, CDR1 MNHEY and CDR2 SVGEGT. CDR3 size: 13 residues. V was clipped by 6 bases and J by 4 bases, with 12 bases between them. The CDR3: CASRQRRGETQYF. CDR3 coding DNA: TGTGCCAGCAGGCAAAGAAGGGGAGAGACCCAGTACTTC.

This clonotype appeared a few times. The chain has TRBV6-1 and TRBJ1-4; weak D call: TRBD1 (5 bases). CDR1 is MNHNS, CDR2 SASEGT, per germline. Trimming shortened V by 0 bases and J by 10 bases, and 15 bases separated the two germline ends. CDR3 length: 15 residues. CDR3 bases: TGTGCCAGCAGTGAAGCGGCAGGCCCTGGGGGAAAACTGTTTTTT. Its protein is CASSEAAGPGGKLFF.

Many counts were recorded for this clonotype. V is TRBV28 and J is TRBJ1-5, with D tentatively TRBD1 (5 bases). Germline CDR1 reads MDHEN; CDR2 reads SYDVKM. V was clipped by 5 bases and J by 9 bases, with 26 bases between them. CDR3 size: 17 residues. In nucleotides, the CDR3 is TGTGCCAGCAGTCCCCCAAAGCCGGGACGGCTGATACGGCCCCAGCATTTT. This codes for CASSPPKPGRLIRPQHF. Supplemented by reference TRBV28 and TRBJ1-5, the full variable domain reads DVKVTQSSRYLVKRTGEKVFLECVQDMDHENMFWYRQDPGLGLRLIYFSYDVKMKEKGDIPEGYSVSREKKERFSLILESASTNQTSMYLCASSPPKPGRLIRPQHFGDGTRLSIL.

This clonotype has a handful of counts. V is TRBV27 and J is TRBJ1-2, with D possibly TRBD1 on 5 matching bases. Germline CDR1 and CDR2: MNHEY and SMNVEV (reference sequence). V was pared by 5 bases and J by 6 bases, with 13 bases between. The CDR3 is made up of 13 amino acids. In nucleotides, the CDR3 is TGTGCCAGCAGTCTCTCGGGACCCGATGGCTACACCTTC. Encoded protein: CASSLSGPDGYTF.

This clonotype has a handful of counts. This rearrangement joins TRBV7-6 to TRBJ1-5; 9 bases agree with TRBD1. The CDR3 length is 13 residues. Germline-derived CDR1 and CDR2 are SGHVS and FNYEAQ. V shed 9 bases and J 7 bases; nucleotides not matched to a gene: 7. CDR3 sequence reads: CASNWDREQPQHF. CDR3 sequence (DNA): TGTGCCAGTAACTGGGACAGGGAGCAGCCCCAGCATTTT. The variable domain in full, completed from reference TRBV7-6 and TRBJ1-5, reads GAGVSQSPRYKVTKRGQDVALRCDPISGHVSLYWYRQALGQGPEFLTYFNYEAQQDKSGLPNDRFSAERPEGSISTLTIQRTEQRDSAMYRCASNWDREQPQHFGDGTRLSIL.

This clonotype has ten or more counts. The chain is built from TRBV2 and TRBJ1-2; possible D gene TRBD1, 5 bases. The germline V gene has CDR1 SNHLY and CDR2 FYNNEI. The CDR3 consists of 13 residues. Trimming stripped 5 bases from V and 2 bases from J, with 9 bases between. The CDR3 nucleotides are TGTGCCAGCAGTCACCGACAGAACTATGGCTACACCTTC. Translated: CASSHRQNYGYTF.

This chain uses TRBV15 with TRBJ2-7, with 9 nucleotides matching TRBD2. The CDR3 consists of 15 residues. Losses at the gene ends were 4 bases for V and 4 bases for J; bases not matched to a gene: 8. CDR1 LNHNV and CDR2 YYDKDF come from the germline V gene (reference sequence). CDR3: CATSKNSGRKYEQYF. In DNA form, the CDR3 reads TGTGCCACCAGCAAAAATAGCGGGAGAAAGTACGAGCAGTACTTC.

The chain combines TRBV10-3 with TRBJ1-5; D unresolved. Trimming shortened V by 1 base and J by 1 base, and 8 bases separated the two germline ends. The CDR3 is 15 amino acids. The germline V gene encodes CDR1 ENHRY and CDR2 SYGVKD. The CDR3 protein is CAISEWGQSNQPQHF. CDR3 DNA sequence: TGTGCCATCAGTGAGTGGGGTCAAAGCAATCAGCCCCAGCATTTT.

This chain joins TRBV6-2 or TRBV6-3 and TRBJ2-7, with a tentative D call TRBD1 (6 bases). This CDR3 has 14 amino acids. Germline V gene lookup returns CDR1 MNHEY and CDR2 SVGEGT. The V end was cut by 2 bases, the J end by 5 bases, with 13 bases between. DNA of the CDR3: TGTGCCAGCAGTTACCGGCAGGGGTACAACGAGCAGTACTTC. Translated: CASSYRQGYNEQYF.

The chain uses TRBV6-1 and TRBJ2-7; TRBD1 might be the D (5 bases). Trimming removed 8 bases at V and 5 bases at J, with 19 bases between. The CDR3 sequence is 14 residues long. The germline V gene has CDR1 MNHNS and CDR2 SASEGT. The CDR3 DNA sequence: TGTGCCAGCGGCCAGACAGTGCCCCTCCACGAGCAGTACTTC. Its protein is CASGQTVPLHEQYF.

The chain couples TRBV15 to TRBJ2-3, with 9 bases fitting TRBD2. The J segment lost 2 bases and the V segment lost 3 bases, leaving 3 bases of the junction unmatched. Germline lookup yields CDR1 LNHNV and CDR2 YYDKDF (reference sequence). The CDR3 contains 15 residues. DNA of the CDR3: TGTGCCACCAGCAGGATAGCGGGGGCCACAGATACGCAGTATTTT. Translating it yields CATSRIAGATDTQYF.

V is TRBV2 and J is TRBJ2-3; 14 bases fit TRBD2. The V and J ends lost 10 bases and 6 bases, in that order; junction bases with no gene match: 3. The CDR3 is 13 amino acids. Germline CDR1 is SNHLY and CDR2 is FYNNEI. In DNA, the CDR3 is TGTGCCATGGGACTAGCGGGAGCTGATACGCAGTATTTT. Protein: CAMGLAGADTQYF.

V usage is TRBV2 and J usage is TRBJ1-5; no firm D call. Germline V gene sequence: CDR1 SNHLY, CDR2 FYNNEI. This CDR3 is 13 amino acids long. Deletions cut 10 bases from V and 2 bases from J, with 12 bases between. The CDR3 loop is CANSGSRNQPQHF. The CDR3 DNA reads TGTGCCAACAGCGGCAGCCGCAATCAGCCCCAGCATTTT.

The gene calls are TRBV12-3 or TRBV12-4 and TRBJ2-5; D ambiguous. The germline V and J ends were trimmed by 6 bases and 1 base, with 15 bases remaining between them. The length of the CDR3 is 15 residues. The CDR3 DNA sequence: TGTGCCAGCAGCCCCAGCGTTGTGAGCCAAGAGACCCAGTACTTC. Translation gives CASSPSVVSQETQYF.

Turning to this clonotype: One end of the junction varies from germline; a read error may be responsible. This chain connects TRBV19 to TRBJ2-7; unclear D gene. Germline-derived CDR1 and CDR2 are LNHDA and SQIVND (reference sequence). This CDR3 comprises 15 residues. The DNA of the CDR3 is TGTGCCAGTAGTCTCATAGCAGCTACCTCCCACGAGCAGTACTTC. As protein: CASSLIAATSHEQYF.